The 8 T cell receptor beta chains below all came from one sample that was sequenced in a study of molecular identifiers for immune sequencing clone quantification (dated by TCRdb to about 2018). Preparation of the library involved PCR. Sequencing instrument: Illumina HiSeq 4000. TCRdb reran the public reads through fastp at Q25 and MiXCR, keeping productive beta chains. Each entry merges the rows of one CDR3 protein and shows their most common DNA and genes. Here the sample has 62,000 or so distinct CDR3 sequences; around 18% occur a single time. The ten largest account for around 1.4% of the sample. Sequenced material: naive CD8+ T cells from blood, with Jurkat cell RNA spiked in. The label giving this sample's cell subset or site can be read as: FACS-sorted CD8+CD4-CCR7+CD45RA+ naive T cells. The receptors shown here come from a human donor in good health. Some libraries in this study had Jurkat cell RNA spiked in.

The sample holds a few counts of this clonotype. V usage is TRBV2 and J usage is TRBJ2-1; D is possibly TRBD2 (6 bases). Germline V lookup: CDR1 SNHLY, CDR2 FYNNEI. The CDR3 is made up of 16 amino acids. V lost 0 bases to trimming and J lost 0 bases, with 9 bases between them. The CDR3 DNA reads TGTGCCAGCAGTGAAGCCTACGGGAGCTCCTACAATGAGCAGTTCTTC. The encoded protein is CASSEAYGSSYNEQFF.

Many counts were recorded for this clonotype. This chain connects TRBV28 to TRBJ2-2; D unclear. The germline V gene has CDR1 MDHEN and CDR2 SYDVKM. The CDR3 totals 16 residues. V lost 5 bases and J 4 bases, leaving 17 bases between the germline ends. CDR3 nucleotide sequence: TGTGCCAGCAGTCCTCTAGGGATAGTGCTCACCGGGGAGCTGTTTTTT. This gives the protein CASSPLGIVLTGELFF.

At least ten counts were recorded for this clonotype. The chain joins TRBV7-9 to TRBJ2-7, with D perhaps assigned TRBD1 or TRBD2 (5 bases each). Germline-derived CDR1 and CDR2 are SEHNR and FQNEAQ (reference sequence). V gave up 1 base and J gave up 6 bases, with 13 bases separating them. The CDR3 runs 14 residues. The CDR3 bases are TGTGCCAGCAGCTTAGAAGGGACGGCTTTCGAGCAGTACTTC. This codes for CASSLEGTAFEQYF.

For the CDR3, the DNA is TGTGCCAGCAGTTTAGTGGGAACAGGCCGAGAGCAGTTCTTC. Translated: CASSLVGTGREQFF. The chain uses TRBV27 and TRBJ2-1; possible D gene TRBD1, 5 bases. Per the germline V gene, CDR1 is MNHEY and CDR2 is SMNVEV (reference sequence). V dropped 2 bases and J dropped 10 bases, with 15 bases sitting between them. The CDR3 is made up of 14 amino acids.

This clonotype was counted a few times. The J gene is TRBJ2-1, the V gene TRBV29-1, with 7 bases fitting TRBD1. After removal of 7 bases from V and 0 bases from J, the junction contained 3 bases not matched to a gene. Looked up from germline, CDR1 is SQVTM and CDR2 is ANQGSEA. The CDR3 is 13 amino acids. The CDR3 sequence: CSGTGVSYNEQFF. The CDR3 nucleotides are TGCAGCGGAACAGGGGTCTCCTACAATGAGCAGTTCTTC.

This clonotype showed up many times. The chain uses TRBV7-8 and TRBJ2-7, with D hard to call. From germline, CDR1 is SGHVS and CDR2 FQNEAQ. CDR3 length: 13 residues. V lost 4 bases, J lost 5 bases, and 12 bases lay in between. The CDR3 sequence: CASSSGPSNEQYF. The CDR3 DNA follows: TGTGCCAGCAGCTCCGGCCCTTCGAACGAGCAGTACTTC.

This clonotype appeared many times. The rearrangement uses TRBV20-1 and TRBJ2-7; 8 bases are a match to TRBD2. Germline V gene sequence: CDR1 DFQATT, CDR2 SNEGSKA (reference sequence). V was clipped by 2 bases and J by 6 bases; unmatched bases: 15. CDR3 size: 16 residues. DNA for the CDR3: TGCAGTGCTAGATCCCTATCGTCCGGGAGGGTAAGCGAGCAGTACTTC. Residues: CSARSLSSGRVSEQYF.

This clonotype came up many times. The chain has TRBV29-1 and TRBJ2-6; D is ambiguous. The germline V gene has CDR1 SQVTM and CDR2 ANQGSEA. CDR3 length equals 14 residues. Trimming removed 4 bases at V and 0 bases at J, with 7 bases between. The CDR3 region has the DNA TGCAGCGTTGGGACGGGCTCTGGGGCCAACGTCCTGACTTTC. Translated, it gives CSVGTGSGANVLTF.